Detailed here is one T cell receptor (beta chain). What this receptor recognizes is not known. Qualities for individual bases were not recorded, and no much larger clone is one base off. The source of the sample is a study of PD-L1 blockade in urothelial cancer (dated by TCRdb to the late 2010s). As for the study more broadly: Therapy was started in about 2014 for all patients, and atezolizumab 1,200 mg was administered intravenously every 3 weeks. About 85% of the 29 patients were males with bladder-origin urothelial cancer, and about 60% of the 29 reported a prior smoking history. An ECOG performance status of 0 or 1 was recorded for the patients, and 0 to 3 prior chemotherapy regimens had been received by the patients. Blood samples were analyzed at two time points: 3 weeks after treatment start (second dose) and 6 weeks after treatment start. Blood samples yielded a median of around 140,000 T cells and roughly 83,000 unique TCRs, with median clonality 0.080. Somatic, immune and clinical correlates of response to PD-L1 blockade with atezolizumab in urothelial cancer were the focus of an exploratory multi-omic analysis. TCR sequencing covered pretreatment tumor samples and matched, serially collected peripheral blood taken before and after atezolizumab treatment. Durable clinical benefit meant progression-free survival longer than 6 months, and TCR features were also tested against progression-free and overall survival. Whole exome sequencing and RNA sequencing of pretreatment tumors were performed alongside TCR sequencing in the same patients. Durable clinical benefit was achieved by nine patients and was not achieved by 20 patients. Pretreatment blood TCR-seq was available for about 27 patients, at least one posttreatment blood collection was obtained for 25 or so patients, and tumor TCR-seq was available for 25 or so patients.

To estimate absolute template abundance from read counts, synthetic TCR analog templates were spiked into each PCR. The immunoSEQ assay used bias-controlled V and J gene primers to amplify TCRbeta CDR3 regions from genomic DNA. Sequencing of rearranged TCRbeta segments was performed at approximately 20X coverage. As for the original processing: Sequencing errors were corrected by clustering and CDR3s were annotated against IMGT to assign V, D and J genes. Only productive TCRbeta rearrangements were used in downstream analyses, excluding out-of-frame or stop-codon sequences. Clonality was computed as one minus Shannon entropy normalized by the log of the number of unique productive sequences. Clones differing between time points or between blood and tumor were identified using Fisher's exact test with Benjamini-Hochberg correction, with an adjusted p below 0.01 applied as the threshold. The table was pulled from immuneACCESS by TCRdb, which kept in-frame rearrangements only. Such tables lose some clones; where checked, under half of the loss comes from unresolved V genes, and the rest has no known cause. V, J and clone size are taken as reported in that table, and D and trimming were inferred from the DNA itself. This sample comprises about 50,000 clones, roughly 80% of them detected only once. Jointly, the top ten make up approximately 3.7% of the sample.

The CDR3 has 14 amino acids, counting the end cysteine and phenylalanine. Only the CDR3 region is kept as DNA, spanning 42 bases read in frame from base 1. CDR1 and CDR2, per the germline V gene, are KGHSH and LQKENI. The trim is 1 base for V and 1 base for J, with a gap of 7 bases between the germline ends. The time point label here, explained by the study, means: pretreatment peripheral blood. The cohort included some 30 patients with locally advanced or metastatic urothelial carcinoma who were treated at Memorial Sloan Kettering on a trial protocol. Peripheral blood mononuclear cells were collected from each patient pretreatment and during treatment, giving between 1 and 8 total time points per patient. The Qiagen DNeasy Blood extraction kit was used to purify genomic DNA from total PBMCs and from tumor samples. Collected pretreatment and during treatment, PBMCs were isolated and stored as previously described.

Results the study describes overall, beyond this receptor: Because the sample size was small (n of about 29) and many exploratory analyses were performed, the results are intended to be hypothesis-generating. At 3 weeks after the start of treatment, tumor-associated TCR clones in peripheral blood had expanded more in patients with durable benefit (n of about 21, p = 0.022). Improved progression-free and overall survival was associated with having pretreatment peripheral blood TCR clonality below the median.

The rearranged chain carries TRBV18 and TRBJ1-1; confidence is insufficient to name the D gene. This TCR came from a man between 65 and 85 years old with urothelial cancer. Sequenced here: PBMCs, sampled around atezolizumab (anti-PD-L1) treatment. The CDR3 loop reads CASSPQAGNTEAFF. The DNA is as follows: TGTGCCAGCTCACCACAGGCAGGGAACACTGAAGCTTTCTTT.